This TCR beta chain was documented in a study of shared clonotypes between healthy human individuals. This clone occurred a few times. Its antigen is as yet unknown. Points from the study as a whole: Sequencing depth was expected to influence donor clonotype sharing.

The data were produced by immunoSEQ multiplex PCR, yet TCRdb's version contains in-frame clones alone and is incomplete. The sample lists over 400,000 clones; around 80% were seen once. V was pared by 2 bases and J by 0 bases, with 7 bases between. The CDR3 is 14 residues long. Germline V gives CDR1 MNHNY, CDR2 SVGAGI (reference sequence). The chain employs TRBV6-6 and TRBJ1-1; D uncertain. Sequenced material: PBMCs. The TCR was taken from a woman between 40 and 55 years old in good health. Some clones in this sample may be carry-over from other donors' samples. The chain's CDR3 is CASSYERLNTEAFF. The CDR3, as DNA: TGTGCCAGCAGTTACGAGCGGTTGAACACTGAAGCTTTCTTT.